These 24 T cell receptor beta chains originate from one sample sequenced in a study of shared clonotypes between healthy human individuals. Method: immunoSEQ multiplex PCR; TCRdb's copy keeps in-frame clones and lacks some. The sample lists about 2.3 million clones; 90% to 95% were seen once. The sample was naive CD4+ T cells from PBMCs. Subset defined: CD45RA+ positively selected. The receptors originated from a man younger than 30 in good health. Some clones in this sample may be carry-over from other donors' samples.

The chain joins TRBV10-1 to TRBJ2-7, with 9 bases that match TRBD2. Germline V lookup: CDR1 WNHNN, CDR2 SYGVQD (reference sequence). Trimming took 9 bases from V and 5 from J; bases not matched to a gene: 11. CDR3 size: 14 residues. In nucleotides, the CDR3 is TGCGCCAGGCTTAGCGGGAGAGGAAGCGACGAGCAGTACTTC. Translating gives CARLSGRGSDEQYF.

The CDR3 is CASSRASGMLYEQYF. The CDR3 DNA sequence: TGCGCCAGCAGCCGGGCTAGCGGGATGCTATACGAGCAGTACTTC. The V gene is TRBV5-1, the J gene TRBJ2-7; 9 bases are a match to TRBD2. CDR1 SGHRS and CDR2 YFSETQ come from the germline V gene. The CDR3 has 15 residues. The V gene end was trimmed by 4 bases and the J gene end by 4 bases; junction bases not matched to a gene: 9.

As regards this clone: This specimen includes other DNA sequences encoding the same CDR3. V gene TRBV5-1 combines with J gene TRBJ2-5, with 10 bases fitting TRBD1. The germline CDR1 and CDR2 sequences are SGHRS and YFSETQ. The V gene end was trimmed by 4 bases and the J gene end by 3 bases; junction bases not matched to a gene: 3. This CDR3 comprises 14 residues. The CDR3 nucleotides read TGCGCCAGCAGCCTAGGACAGGGGGAAGAGACCCAGTACTTC. Translated, it gives CASSLGQGEETQYF.

For this clone: Other nucleotide sequences in the sample specify the same CDR3. The V call is TRBV2, the J call TRBJ2-7; a possible D gene is TRBD1 (6 bases). The germline V and J ends were trimmed by 6 bases and 2 bases, with 14 bases remaining between them. Germline V gene data show CDR1 as SNHLY and CDR2 as FYNNEI. This CDR3 spans 14 amino acids. The CDR3 spells CASSLGQGPYEQYF. CDR3 coding DNA: TGTGCCAGCAGCTTGGGGCAGGGGCCCTACGAGCAGTACTTC.

This clone was observed a single time. V gene TRBV7-2 combines with J gene TRBJ2-5; 9 positions agree with TRBD1. J gave up 5 bases and V 2 bases, and 6 bases lay outside the gene matches. Germline values: CDR1 SGHTA, CDR2 FQGNSA. The CDR3 has 15 residues. CDR3 amino acids: CASSLTYRGHETQYF. The CDR3 coding sequence is TGTGCCAGCAGCTTAACTTACAGGGGGCATGAGACCCAGTACTTC.

V gene TRBV19 combines with J gene TRBJ1-1; D call uncertain. The CDR3 contains 13 residues. V lost 5 bases to trimming and J lost 4 bases, with 11 bases between them. Germline V lookup: CDR1 LNHDA, CDR2 SQIVND (reference sequence). This chain's CDR3 is CASSETPGTEAFF. In DNA form, the CDR3 reads TGTGCCAGTAGTGAAACCCCCGGCACTGAAGCTTTCTTT. Drawing the rest from reference TRBV19 and TRBJ1-1, the complete variable domain is DGGITQSPKYLFRKEGQNVTLSCEQNLNHDAMYWYRQDPGQGLRLIYYSQIVNDFQKGDIAEGYSVSREKKESFPLTVTSAQKNPTAFYLCASSETPGTEAFFGQGTRLTVV.

The rearrangement links TRBV28 to TRBJ2-3; D call uncertain. Trimming took off 10 bases at V and 1 base at J, with 15 bases between the two ends. The CDR3 has 14 amino acids. Germline CDR1 reads MDHEN; CDR2 reads SYDVKM. The CDR3 DNA follows: TGTGCCACCCTAGGTGAGCCCGGCACAGATACGCAGTATTTT. Translation gives CATLGEPGTDTQYF.

The V gene is TRBV30, the J gene TRBJ1-4; D remains ambiguous. Germline V lookup: CDR1 GTSNPN, CDR2 SVGIG (reference sequence). Trimming cost V 1 base and J 5 bases, with 5 bases left between them. The CDR3 totals 12 residues. CDR3 in amino acids: CAWSGLNEKLFF. The CDR3, as DNA: TGTGCCTGGAGTGGGCTAAATGAAAAACTGTTTTTT.

This chain connects TRBV27 to TRBJ2-1; D is possibly TRBD1 or TRBD2 (6 bases each). The CDR3 covers 15 residues. Germline V lookup: CDR1 MNHEY, CDR2 SMNVEV (reference sequence). The ends were cut back, 3 bases at V and 6 bases at J, with 15 bases in the middle. The CDR3 sequence: CASSLTSRGGNEQFF. The DNA for the CDR3 is TGTGCCAGCAGTTTGACCTCCAGGGGAGGCAATGAGCAGTTCTTC.

The chain combines TRBV7-2 with TRBJ1-5; 8 bases line up with TRBD1. Germline trimming cut 5 bases from V and 9 bases from J; bases unmatched to any gene: 15. Germline loops: CDR1 SGHTA, CDR2 FQGNSA. The CDR3 loop spans 16 amino acids. CDR3 nucleotide sequence: TGTGCCAGCAGCCGATACGGGACAGGCCAATTTGTGCCCCAGCATTTT. Amino acids: CASSRYGTGQFVPQHF.

The chain recombines TRBV6-1 with TRBJ2-7; D may be TRBD2 (5 bases). Germline CDR1 reads MNHNS; CDR2 reads SASEGT. V was trimmed by 0 bases and J by 2 bases, leaving 11 bases between them. The CDR3 contains 15 residues. CDR3 DNA: TGTGCCAGCAGTGAAGCGCGGACTGCGACCTACGAGCAGTACTTC. This translates into CASSEARTATYEQYF.

This clone was seen once. The chain has TRBV28 and TRBJ2-3; a possible D gene is TRBD1 (5 bases). This CDR3 has 14 residues. Germline loops: CDR1 MDHEN, CDR2 SYDVKM. Deletions cut 2 bases from V and 3 bases from J, with 9 bases between. Written as DNA, the CDR3 is TGTGCCAGCAGTTTAGGACATAGTACAGATACGCAGTATTTT. This encodes CASSLGHSTDTQYF.

Here the CDR3 reads CASSEVSPREQFF. In DNA, the CDR3 is TGTGCCAGTAGTGAGGTCTCCCCGAGGGAGCAGTTCTTC. The chain joins TRBV19 to TRBJ2-1; no clear D. Per the germline V gene, CDR1 is LNHDA and CDR2 is SQIVND (reference sequence). The CDR3 spans 13 residues. Trimming cost V 5 bases and J 10 bases, with 15 bases left between them.

The CDR3 loop is CASSQDWPGGWYEQYF. CDR3 in DNA: TGCGCCAGCAGCCAAGATTGGCCAGGGGGTTGGTACGAGCAGTACTTC. The rearrangement joins TRBV4-1 to TRBJ2-7; 7 bases match TRBD1. The CDR3 consists of 16 residues. Germline CDR1 reads MGHRA; CDR2 reads YSYEKL. V trimming: 0 bases; J trimming: 4 bases; junction bases outside the gene matches: 9.

The rearrangement links TRBV15 to TRBJ2-1; D may correspond to TRBD1 or TRBD2 (5 bases each). Germline-derived CDR1 and CDR2 are LNHNV and YYDKDF (reference sequence). The CDR3 consists of 17 residues. V was shortened by 1 base and J by 2 bases, with 15 bases between the two germline ends. The DNA of the CDR3 is TGTGCCACCAGCAGAGTGGCATTCGGGGCCCCCTACAATGAGCAGTTCTTC. Its protein is CATSRVAFGAPYNEQFF.

The rearrangement joins TRBV27 to TRBJ1-1; no clear D. Per the germline V gene, CDR1 is MNHEY and CDR2 is SMNVEV (reference sequence). The CDR3 length is 13 residues. Trimming took off 4 bases at V and 4 bases at J, with 10 bases between the two ends. CDR3 protein: CASSSIFSTEAFF. CDR3 DNA sequence: TGTGCCAGCAGTTCCATATTCTCCACTGAAGCTTTCTTT.

The J gene is TRBJ2-2, the V gene TRBV25-1; D ambiguous. Germline CDR1 is MGHDK and CDR2 is SYGVNS. The length of the CDR3 is 14 residues. V was trimmed by 6 bases and J by 3 bases, leaving 11 bases between them. The DNA for the CDR3 is TGTGCCAGCAGGACCGAAGGATACACCGGGGAGCTGTTTTTT. Protein: CASRTEGYTGELFF.

J is TRBJ2-5 and V is TRBV28; possible D gene TRBD1, 5 bases. The length of the CDR3 is 14 residues. CDR1 and CDR2 (germline): MDHEN, SYDVKM. V lost 5 bases and J 1 base, leaving 11 bases between the germline ends. The CDR3 DNA is TGTGCCAGCAGTCCCAGACAGATCCAAGAGACCCAGTACTTC. Translating it yields CASSPRQIQETQYF.

J is TRBJ1-1 and V is TRBV4-1, with a tentative D call TRBD1 (6 bases). This CDR3 has 16 amino acids. Germline values: CDR1 MGHRA, CDR2 YSYEKL. V was trimmed by 3 bases and J by 3 bases, leaving 17 bases between them. CDR3 in amino acids: CASSQTRGRGYTEAFF. In DNA form, the CDR3 reads TGCGCCAGCAGCCAGACCAGGGGCAGGGGCTACACTGAAGCTTTCTTT.

The V gene is TRBV7-2, the J gene TRBJ2-7; D perhaps matches TRBD2 (5 bases). Deletions cut 1 base from V and 7 bases from J, with 11 bases between. The CDR3 covers 13 residues. The germline CDR1 and CDR2 sequences are SGHTA and FQGNSA. The CDR3 spells CASSLERTAEQYF. Here the CDR3 DNA reads TGTGCCAGCAGCTTAGAACGGACTGCGGAGCAGTACTTC.

V gene TRBV15 combines with J gene TRBJ1-4; TRBD1 might be the D (6 bases). V was trimmed by 0 bases and J by 7 bases, leaving 18 bases between them. CDR1 LNHNV and CDR2 YYDKDF come from the germline V gene (reference sequence). This CDR3 is 17 amino acids long. CDR3 nucleotides: TGTGCCACCAGCAGAGACCCGACGGGGGGCATCTCTGAAAAACTGTTTTTT. This codes for CATSRDPTGGISEKLFF.

The rearrangement joins TRBV28 to TRBJ1-1; 8 positions agree with TRBD1. Germline CDR1 reads MDHEN; CDR2 reads SYDVKM. The trim removed 8 bases at V and 1 base at J, leaving 21 bases unmatched. CDR3 size: 19 residues. The CDR3 nucleotides read TGTGCCAGCCAGACCGGACAGGGAGGAACTGGAGAGGGGAACACTGAAGCTTTCTTT. Translation: CASQTGQGGTGEGNTEAFF.

The rearrangement uses TRBV7-7 and TRBJ2-1, with TRBD2 matching over 12 bases. Germline CDR1 reads SSHAT; CDR2 reads FNYEAQ (reference sequence). This CDR3 has 14 residues. V trimming: 5 bases; J trimming: 6 bases; junction bases outside the gene matches: 2. The CDR3 sequence is CASSATSGSNEQFF. CDR3 nucleotides: TGTGCCAGCAGCGCGACTAGCGGGAGCAATGAGCAGTTCTTC. Full variable domain (outside the CDR3, taken from reference TRBV7-7 and TRBJ2-1): GAGVSQSPRYKVTKRGQDVTLRCDPISSHATLYWYQQALGQGPEFLTYFNYEAQPDKSGLPSDRFSAERPEGSISTLTIQRTEQRDSAMYRCASSATSGSNEQFFGPGTRLTVL.

The chain is built from TRBV18 and TRBJ2-7; a weak D match, TRBD1 (5 bases). Trimming shortened V by 2 bases and J by 0 bases, and 17 bases separated the two germline ends. CDR1 and CDR2 (germline): KGHSH, LQKENI. The CDR3 sequence is 17 residues long. Here the CDR3 DNA reads TGTGCCAGCTCACCATTCGCCAGGGCTACCCCCTCCTACGAGCAGTACTTC. Translation: CASSPFARATPSYEQYF.